This entry lists 21 T cell receptor beta chains sequenced from one sample in a study of CD8+CD57+ T cells in acquired aplastic anemia (dated by TCRdb to 2016 to 2019). Sequencing took place on an Illumina HiSeq 2000. Genomic DNA was used as template for profiling of TCR beta VDJ combinations and CDR3 sequences. TCRdb handled the public reads itself, with Q25 trimming in fastp and clone calling in MiXCR, and kept productive beta chains. Each entry merges the rows of one CDR3 protein and shows their most common DNA and genes. Across this sample there are over 45,000 distinct CDR3 sequences, with about two thirds seen only once. Around 31% of the sample lies in the top ten. Source material: sorted CD4+, CD8+, or CD8+CD57+ T cells (not recorded which) from PBMCs. Receptor source: a human donor in good health, serving as a control.

The chain uses TRBV29-1 and TRBJ1-1; 8 nucleotides agree with TRBD1. The CDR3 is made up of 13 amino acids. Trimming removed 6 bases from V and 4 bases from J; junction bases left unmatched: 7. Germline V gives CDR1 SQVTM, CDR2 ANQGSEA. CDR3 residues: CSVSGGRGTEAFF. For the CDR3, the DNA is TGCAGCGTGTCAGGGGGCAGGGGCACTGAAGCTTTCTTT. Variable domain in full (rest from reference TRBV29-1 and TRBJ1-1): SAVISQKPSRDICQRGTSLTIQCQVDSQVTMMFWYRQQPGQSLTLIATANQGSEATYESGFVIDKFPISRPNLTFSTLTVSNMSPEDSSIYLCSVSGGRGTEAFFGQGTRLTVV.

This clonotype showed up just once. The chain links TRBV12-3 or TRBV12-4 to TRBJ2-7; D uncertain. Deletions cut 3 bases from V and 4 bases from J, with 7 bases between. The CDR3 sequence is 12 residues long. The CDR3 bases are TGTGCCAGCAGTTTGACATCGTACGAGCAGTACTTC. Its translation is CASSLTSYEQYF.

This clonotype has only a few counts. This chain uses TRBV15 with TRBJ1-6; D gene unclear. The CDR3 loop spans 16 amino acids. Germline V lookup: CDR1 LNHNV, CDR2 YYDKDF (reference sequence). V lost 0 bases, J lost 7 bases, and 13 bases lay in between. This chain's CDR3 is CATSRDRWVPNSPLHF. For the CDR3, the DNA is TGTGCCACCAGCAGAGATCGTTGGGTCCCCAATTCACCCCTCCACTTT. Full variable domain (missing parts from reference TRBV15 and TRBJ1-6): DAMVIQNPRYQVTQFGKPVTLSCSQTLNHNVMYWYQQKSSQAPKLLFHYYDKDFNNEADTPDNFQSRRPNTSFCFLDIRSPGLGDTAMYLCATSRDRWVPNSPLHFGNGTRLTVT.

The chain joins TRBV9 to TRBJ1-5; TRBD1 is a possible D gene (5 bases). The CDR3 totals 15 residues. V was cut by 0 bases and J by 3 bases, with 10 bases left in between. The germline V gene encodes CDR1 SGDLS and CDR2 YYNGEE. CDR3 sequence (DNA): TGTGCCAGCAGCGTAGATTCAGGGTTCAATCAGCCCCAGCATTTT. Protein sequence: CASSVDSGFNQPQHF.

This clonotype was observed a single time. The rearrangement uses TRBV2 and TRBJ1-6; D perhaps matches TRBD1 (5 bases). Trimming pared 1 base from V and 2 bases from J, leaving 6 bases between. The germline V gene has CDR1 SNHLY and CDR2 FYNNEI. CDR3 length: 15 residues. CDR3 in amino acids: CASSEGGTYNSPLHF. The CDR3 DNA sequence: TGTGCCAGCAGTGAAGGGGGGACCTATAATTCACCCCTCCACTTT.

This rearrangement joins TRBV2 to TRBJ2-3; tentative D call: TRBD1 (6 bases). Germline CDR1 reads SNHLY; CDR2 reads FYNNEI. The V and J ends lost 3 bases and 6 bases respectively, with 10 bases between them. The CDR3 length is 13 residues. The CDR3 protein is CASSEGAGDTQYF. For the CDR3, the DNA is TGTGCCAGCAGTGAGGGGGCAGGGGATACGCAGTATTTT.

In its sample, this clonotype was seen once. Lacking the conserved final phenylalanine or tryptophan, this CDR3 likely reflects a read error. The gene calls are TRBV2 and TRBJ1-6; D is undetermined. This CDR3 is 15 amino acids long. V lost 0 bases, J lost 3 bases, and 6 bases lay in between. Germline CDR1 SNHLY, CDR2 FYNNEI. Written as DNA, the CDR3 is TGTGCCAGCAGTGAAGCGGAAGGCTATAATTCACCCCTCCACCTT. It codes for CASSEAEGYNSPLHL.

This clonotype was seen a handful of times. The chain employs TRBV2 and TRBJ2-2; no definite D call. Germline lookup yields CDR1 SNHLY and CDR2 FYNNEI. V dropped 2 bases and J dropped 4 bases, with 5 bases sitting between them. The CDR3 has 13 residues. DNA of the CDR3: TGTGCCAGCAGTGAAATTACCACCGGGGAGCTGTTTTTT. As protein: CASSEITTGELFF. Variable domain in full (rest from reference TRBV2 and TRBJ2-2): EPEVTQTPSHQVTQMGQEVILRCVPISNHLYFYWYRQILGQKVEFLVSFYNNEISEKSEIFDDQFSVERPDGSNFTLKIRSTKLEDSAMYFCASSEITTGELFFGEGSRLTVL.

The rearrangement links TRBV2 to TRBJ1-4, with D tentatively TRBD1 (5 bases). Trimming shortened V by 6 bases and J by 4 bases, and 12 bases separated the two germline ends. The V gene's germline CDR1 is SNHLY and CDR2 FYNNEI. CDR3 length equals 14 residues. CDR3 DNA sequence: TGTGCCAGCAGATTAGACAGAGGTAATGAAAAACTGTTTTTT. Its translation: CASRLDRGNEKLFF.

This clonotype has a count of ten or more. The chain recombines TRBV3-1 with TRBJ1-1; D perhaps matches TRBD1 (5 bases). The V end lost 1 base, the J end lost 0 bases, and 15 bases lay between the germline ends. The CDR3 runs 17 residues. Germline loops: CDR1 LGHDT, CDR2 YNNKEL (reference sequence). CDR3 in amino acids: CASSQVYQGDMNTEAFF. DNA for the CDR3: TGTGCCAGCAGCCAAGTATATCAGGGAGATATGAACACTGAAGCTTTCTTT.

This clonotype was seen repeatedly, ten times or more. The V and J genes are TRBV4-2 and TRBJ2-7; 12 bases line up with TRBD2. From germline, CDR1 is LGHNA and CDR2 YNFKEQ. This CDR3 spans 17 amino acids. V was clipped by 1 base and J by 0 bases; unmatched bases: 4. DNA of the CDR3: TGTGCCAGCAGCCAAGGTCAGACTAGCGGGAGCTCCTACGAGCAGTACTTC. Its protein product is CASSQGQTSGSSYEQYF.

The chain employs TRBV25-1 and TRBJ1-1; D uncertain. Germline V gene sequence: CDR1 MGHDK, CDR2 SYGVNS. The CDR3 runs 12 residues. V was pared by 4 bases and J by 5 bases, with 8 bases between. CDR3 sequence: CASSAGLTEAFF. CDR3 bases: TGTGCCAGCAGTGCCGGACTTACTGAAGCTTTCTTT.

The genes are TRBV7-2 and TRBJ2-7; perhaps TRBD2 as D (5 bases). From germline, CDR1 is SGHTA and CDR2 FQGNSA. The length of the CDR3 is 12 residues. V lost 3 bases, J lost 6 bases, and 9 bases lay in between. In DNA form, the CDR3 reads TGTGCCAGCAGCTTGGAGGCGGCCGAGCAGTACTTC. Amino acids: CASSLEAAEQYF.

The V call is TRBV20-1, the J call TRBJ2-5; TRBD2 agrees at 7 bases. With V trimmed by 8 bases and J by 2 bases, 14 bases remained unmatched. Germline V lookup: CDR1 DFQATT, CDR2 SNEGSKA (reference sequence). This CDR3 comprises 15 residues. For the CDR3, the DNA is TGCAGTTCCTTCTCTAGCGGAGCTTTTCAAGAGACCCAGTACTTC. It yields the protein CSSFSSGAFQETQYF.

The rearrangement joins TRBV9 to TRBJ2-7; unclear D gene. This CDR3 has 15 residues. The V gene lost 4 bases and the J gene lost 4 bases, with 18 bases spanning the gap. CDR1 is SGDLS and CDR2 is YYNGEE in the germline V gene. The CDR3 coding sequence is TGTGCCAGCAGCAGAGACGGCGATATGGGGTACGAGCAGTACTTC. It yields the protein CASSRDGDMGYEQYF.

At least ten counts were recorded for this clonotype. The J gene is TRBJ1-3, the V gene TRBV6-5; possible D gene TRBD1, 5 bases. The CDR3 sequence is 13 residues long. Per the germline V gene, CDR1 is MNHEY and CDR2 is SVGAGI. V was shortened by 10 bases and J by 0 bases, with 10 bases between the two germline ends. DNA of the CDR3: TGTGCCACGGGGGGAAACTCTGGAAACACCATATATTTT. This codes for CATGGNSGNTIYF.

The chain recombines TRBV10-3 with TRBJ2-1; tentative D call: TRBD2 (5 bases). Germline V gene sequence: CDR1 ENHRY, CDR2 SYGVKD. The CDR3 loop spans 16 amino acids. Trimming pared 0 bases from V and 3 bases from J, leaving 12 bases between. In DNA, the CDR3 is TGTGCCATCAGTGAGTCGATAGCGATGAACTACAATGAGCAGTTCTTC. This codes for CAISESIAMNYNEQFF.

The chain links TRBV7-2 to TRBJ2-5, with a weak D call TRBD1 (6 bases). Trimming shortened V by 3 bases and J by 4 bases, and 12 bases separated the two germline ends. The V gene's germline CDR1 is SGHTA and CDR2 FQGNSA. The CDR3 consists of 14 residues. CDR3 protein: CASSFHRVRETQYF. The CDR3 DNA is TGTGCCAGCAGCTTCCACAGGGTACGAGAGACCCAGTACTTC.

The chain joins TRBV19 to TRBJ1-2, with D perhaps TRBD1 (6 bases). CDR1 is LNHDA, CDR2 SQIVND, per germline (reference sequence). The CDR3 covers 14 residues. V lost 6 bases, J lost 2 bases, and 13 bases lay in between. The CDR3: CASRRQVQNYGYTF. In DNA form, the CDR3 reads TGTGCCAGTAGACGACAGGTACAAAACTATGGCTACACCTTC.

Worth noting for this clonotype: One junction end disagrees with the germline gene, perhaps due to a read error. The rearrangement links TRBV7-3 to TRBJ1-1; D is unresolved. This CDR3 region has 11 residues. Looked up from germline, CDR1 is SGHTA and CDR2 is FQGTGA. The CDR3 DNA reads as TGTGTCAGCAGCCTCCCCCGGCAAGCTTTCTTT. Its translation is CVSSLPRQAFF.

The CDR3 region has the DNA TGCGCCAGCAGCCAAGATAGGAGTGAAGAGCAGTACTTC. Protein sequence: CASSQDRSEEQYF. V gene TRBV4-1 combines with J gene TRBJ2-7; D is unclear. The CDR3 is made up of 13 amino acids. Trimming removed 0 bases from V and 7 bases from J, with 10 bases in between. Germline CDR1 and CDR2: MGHRA and YSYEKL.